These 32 T cell receptor beta chains were all obtained from the same sample, sequenced in a study of blood T cells in healthy people across ages. Together with a sample-barcoded 5' primer, a J-beta primer mix was included in a second PCR lasting roughly 6 to 12 cycles. TCRdb ran MiXCR on the 5' RACE reads and lists one entry per CDR3 protein. The table records about 570,000 distinct CDR3 sequences, approximately 25% of them present only once. The specimen was blood. Receptor source: a woman in her 70s in good health.

The rearrangement uses TRBV11-2 and TRBJ1-1, with 7 bases lining up with TRBD1. The CDR3 length is 12 residues. With V trimmed by 3 bases and J by 10 bases, 5 bases remained unmatched. Germline CDR1 and CDR2: SGHAT and FQNNGV. Here the CDR3 reads CASSFATGRAFF. The DNA for the CDR3 is TGTGCCAGCAGCTTCGCGACAGGGCGAGCTTTCTTT.

The V gene is TRBV20-1, the J gene TRBJ1-4; D is undetermined. Germline-derived CDR1 and CDR2 are DFQATT and SNEGSKA (reference sequence). Trimming removed 0 bases from V and 10 bases from J, with 21 bases in between. This CDR3 spans 16 amino acids. The CDR3 region is CSARDFADEQWGKLFF. The CDR3 DNA reads as TGCAGTGCTAGAGATTTCGCGGACGAACAGTGGGGAAAACTGTTTTTT.

The V gene is TRBV5-1, the J gene TRBJ2-3; D unresolved. V was trimmed by 0 bases and J by 4 bases, leaving 9 bases between them. The CDR3 covers 14 residues. Germline V lookup: CDR1 SGHRS, CDR2 YFSETQ. Here the CDR3 reads CASSLGIGPDTQYF. DNA of the CDR3: TGCGCCAGCAGCTTGGGAATTGGCCCAGATACGCAGTATTTT.

At least ten counts were recorded for this clonotype. The V call is TRBV20-1, the J call TRBJ2-7; TRBD2 is a possible D gene (6 bases). In germline, CDR1 is DFQATT, CDR2 SNEGSKA (reference sequence). Trimming removed 3 bases from V and 6 bases from J, with 9 bases in between. The CDR3 contains 11 residues. CDR3 nucleotides: TGCAGTGCTAGTGGGGGAGGCGAGCAGTACTTC. Residues: CSASGGGEQYF.

Concerning this clonotype: It may be a read error: a sequence one base away is much more abundant. The chain links TRBV12-3 or TRBV12-4 to TRBJ2-1; TRBD2 matches 9 bases. This CDR3 has 16 amino acids. This chain's CDR3 is CASGFSRGGRLNEQFF. The CDR3 DNA reads TGTGCCAGCGGTTTCTCGCGGGGGGGCCGTCTCAATGAGCAGTTCTTC.

This chain connects TRBV7-3 to TRBJ2-3, with 7 nucleotides matching TRBD2. Germline CDR1 is SGHTA and CDR2 is FQGTGA. V shed 2 bases and J 1 base; nucleotides not matched to a gene: 6. This CDR3 spans 16 amino acids. The CDR3: CASSLGGGVGTDTQYF. The CDR3 DNA reads as TGTGCCAGCAGCTTAGGCGGGGGTGTGGGCACAGATACGCAGTATTTT.

The chain joins TRBV12-3 or TRBV12-4 to TRBJ1-2; 10 positions agree with TRBD1. Trimming took 5 bases from V and 8 from J; bases not matched to a gene: 14. The CDR3 runs 16 residues. CDR3: CASSPAGQGFGGGYTF. As DNA, the CDR3 is TGTGCCAGCAGTCCAGCGGGACAGGGGTTTGGGGGAGGCTACACCTTC.

The chain recombines TRBV10-3 with TRBJ2-7; tentatively, D is TRBD2 (5 bases). Germline values: CDR1 ENHRY, CDR2 SYGVKD. This CDR3 has 16 residues. With 0 bases removed from V and 4 bases from J, the gap between germline ends came to 16 bases. The CDR3 is CAISESRADSLYEQYF. In DNA, the CDR3 is TGTGCCATCAGTGAGTCGCGGGCAGATTCATTATACGAGCAGTACTTC.

V gene TRBV6-2 or TRBV6-3 combines with J gene TRBJ1-1; weak D call: TRBD1 (6 bases). V was shortened by 4 bases and J by 1 base, with 13 bases between the two germline ends. The CDR3 runs 15 residues. Germline lookup yields CDR1 MNHEY and CDR2 SVGEGT. CDR3 loop: CASSSWGGRNTEAFF. The CDR3 DNA reads as TGTGCCAGCAGTTCCTGGGGGGGGCGGAACACTGAAGCTTTCTTT.

The chain is built from TRBV6-2 or TRBV6-3 and TRBJ2-1, with D possibly matching TRBD1 (6 bases). The last part of the DNA fits TRBJ2-7 better; the J call may be wrong. Germline V CDR1 and CDR2: MNHEY, SVGEGT. The CDR3 extends over 17 amino acids. CDR3 sequence reads: CASSYSRTGHRSYEQYF. CDR3 nucleotide sequence: TGTGCCAGCAGTTACTCGAGGACGGGACACCGCTCCTACGAGCAGTACTTC.

This clonotype occurred once. The chain uses TRBV10-3 and TRBJ2-3; 10 bases align to TRBD1. CDR1 is ENHRY, CDR2 SYGVKD, per germline. CDR3 length equals 14 residues. The J segment lost 6 bases and the V segment lost 9 bases, leaving 9 bases of the junction unmatched. The CDR3 loop reads CAILRDRGGDTQYF. Here the CDR3 DNA reads TGTGCCATACTCCGGGACAGGGGTGGTGATACGCAGTATTTT.

On this clonotype: The junction departs from germline at one end; a sequencing error may be responsible. This sequence joins TRBV18 and TRBJ2-3; tentatively, D is TRBD1 (5 bases). The CDR3 is 13 residues long. CDR1 and CDR2 (germline): KGHSH, LQKENI. The CDR3 DNA reads as TGTGCCAGCTCCCAGGGTAGGGATAAAGGAACCCATTTT. It codes for CASSQGRDKGTHF.

This clonotype came up a few times. The chain combines TRBV5-1 with TRBJ2-6; D remains unclear. CDR1 and CDR2 (germline): SGHRS, YFSETQ. Trimming left V 4 bases short and J 0 bases short, with 14 bases between. CDR3 length: 17 residues. The DNA of the CDR3 is TGCGCCAGCAGCGTAACAGCCGATCGCTCTGGGGCCAACGTCCTGACTTTC. Translating gives CASSVTADRSGANVLTF.

This clonotype was counted ten times or more. The CDR3 DNA follows: TGTGCCAGCAGTTACTCCGAACAGGTTCTCTCCTACGAGCAGTACTTC. Protein sequence: CASSYSEQVLSYEQYF. The V call is TRBV6-2 or TRBV6-3, the J call TRBJ2-7, with D maybe TRBD1 (5 bases). This CDR3 is built from 16 residues. Looked up from germline, CDR1 is MNHEY and CDR2 is SVGEGT. V shed 0 bases and J shed 0 bases, with 12 bases lying between them.

In DNA, the CDR3 is TGTGCCAGTTCGCTAGCGGGGCTTCTCAACGAGCAGTACTTC. It encodes CASSLAGLLNEQYF. The chain joins TRBV12-3 or TRBV12-4 to TRBJ2-5, with 9 bases that match TRBD2. The J call may be mistaken, given a closer DNA end match to TRBJ2-7. This CDR3 region has 14 residues.

The rearrangement uses TRBV5-1 and TRBJ1-4; possible D gene TRBD1, 6 bases. The CDR3 contains 14 residues. Germline V CDR1 and CDR2: SGHRS, YFSETQ. The germline V and J ends were trimmed by 7 bases and 5 bases, with 15 bases remaining between them. The CDR3 region has the DNA TGCGCCAGCCGACCAATAACAGGGAATGAAAAACTGTTTTTT. This gives the protein CASRPITGNEKLFF.

This CDR3 is CASSPGHIEETQYF. CDR3 coding DNA: TGCGCCAGCAGCCCGGGACATATCGAAGAGACCCAGTACTTC. The chain recombines TRBV5-1 with TRBJ2-5, with a weak D call TRBD1 (6 bases). V lost 4 bases, J lost 3 bases, and 13 bases lay in between. The CDR3 contains 14 residues. Germline values: CDR1 SGHRS, CDR2 YFSETQ.

This clonotype was found a few times. The V and J genes are TRBV7-6 and TRBJ2-5, with 7 positions matching TRBD2. The J call is uncertain, as TRBJ2-1 better fits the DNA end. The V gene's germline CDR1 is SGHVS and CDR2 FNYEAQ. CDR3 length: 12 residues. CDR3 bases: TGTGCCAGCAGAATGACTAGCAGTGAGCAGTTCTTC. Amino acid sequence: CASRMTSSEQFF.

This clonotype appeared a few times. This sequence joins TRBV20-1 and TRBJ2-7; TRBD2 matches 7 bases. The trim removed 4 bases at V and 3 bases at J, leaving 6 bases unmatched. The germline gives CDR1 DFQATT, CDR2 SNEGSKA (reference sequence). This CDR3 spans 13 amino acids. Here the CDR3 DNA reads TGCAGTGCTACAAGCGGGGCCGACTACGAGCAGTACTTC. This translates into CSATSGADYEQYF.

This clonotype was counted between two and nine times. The junction departs from germline at one end; a sequencing error may be responsible. This rearrangement joins TRBV7-9 to TRBJ2-7, with D perhaps matching TRBD1 (5 bases). The CDR3 is 15 amino acids. Germline values: CDR1 SEHNR, CDR2 FQNEAQ (reference sequence). The CDR3 nucleotides read TGTGCCGGCAGCTTAAGTGCAGGGTTCCCCTACGAGCAGTACTTC. This sequence encodes CAGSLSAGFPYEQYF.

This clonotype appeared a few times. The V call is TRBV29-1, the J call TRBJ1-5; no clear D. Germline V CDR1 and CDR2: SQVTM, ANQGSEA. This CDR3 is 12 amino acids long. The V gene lost 7 bases and the J gene lost 6 bases, with 13 bases spanning the gap. The CDR3 sequence: CSASGWGQPQHF. Here the CDR3 DNA reads TGCAGCGCCTCAGGTTGGGGTCAGCCCCAGCATTTT.

The chain recombines TRBV7-9 with TRBJ2-5, with TRBD1 identical over 7 bases. The CDR3 spans 14 residues. Germline lookup yields CDR1 SEHNR and CDR2 FQNEAQ (reference sequence). Trimming removed 3 bases from V and 5 bases from J; junction bases left unmatched: 6. This CDR3 reads CASSFLQGSETQYF. Written as DNA, the CDR3 is TGTGCCAGCAGCTTCCTACAGGGGTCGGAGACCCAGTACTTC. The whole variable domain, filled in from reference TRBV7-9 and TRBJ2-5, reads DTGVSQNPRHKITKRGQNVTFRCDPISEHNRLYWYRQTLGQGPEFLTYFQNEAQLEKSRLLSDRFSAERPKGSFSTLEIQRTEQGDSAMYLCASSFLQGSETQYFGPGTRLLVL.

This clonotype has only a few counts. This rearrangement joins TRBV18 to TRBJ2-2; TRBD2 might be the D (6 bases). V dropped 8 bases and J dropped 0 bases, with 13 bases sitting between them. Germline lookup yields CDR1 KGHSH and CDR2 LQKENI. The CDR3 spans 15 residues. CDR3: CASREYDANTGELFF. The CDR3 region has the DNA TGTGCCAGCCGGGAGTACGACGCGAACACCGGGGAGCTGTTTTTT.

This clonotype was counted between two and nine times. The CDR3 DNA sequence: TGTGCCAGCAGCCAAGATGTCCGTGGTAACACCGGGGAGCTGTTTTTT. Translating gives CASSQDVRGNTGELFF. The chain joins TRBV4-2 to TRBJ2-2; D call uncertain. Trimming cost V 0 bases and J 2 bases, with 10 bases left between them. The CDR3 spans 16 residues. From germline, CDR1 is LGHNA and CDR2 YNFKEQ.

The count of this clonotype is one. J is TRBJ2-1 and V is TRBV3-1; TRBD2 matches at 11 bases. CDR3 length: 16 residues. Unmatched junction bases numbered 5, after V lost 4 bases and J lost 3 bases. Germline V gene data show CDR1 as LGHDT and CDR2 as YNNKEL (reference sequence). CDR3 coding DNA: TGTGCCAGCAGCCTGGTAGCGGGGGGGTTCTACAATGAGCAGTTCTTC. Its translation is CASSLVAGGFYNEQFF.

V gene TRBV6-1 combines with J gene TRBJ1-2; no reliable D call. Germline V gene sequence: CDR1 MNHNS, CDR2 SASEGT. V was pared by 0 bases and J by 7 bases, with 12 bases between. This CDR3 spans 14 amino acids. CDR3 residues: CASSEAGWLAGYTF. The CDR3 nucleotides are TGTGCCAGCAGTGAAGCGGGGTGGCTGGCTGGCTACACCTTC.

The genes are TRBV10-3 and TRBJ2-6; 7 bases fit TRBD1. V dropped 0 bases and J dropped 4; count of bases not matched to a gene: 6. CDR1 and CDR2 from the germline V gene are ENHRY and SYGVKD. The CDR3 totals 17 residues. CDR3 sequence (DNA): TGTGCCATCAGTGAGTCTTCAACAGGGGTCGGGGCCAACGTCCTGACTTTC. Residues: CAISESSTGVGANVLTF.

This clonotype was counted a few times. The rearrangement links TRBV3-1 to TRBJ2-4, with 11 bases that match TRBD1. Losses at the gene ends were 4 bases for V and 3 bases for J; bases not matched to a gene: 2. Per germline, CDR1 LGHDT and CDR2 YNNKEL (reference sequence). CDR3 length equals 15 residues. The CDR3 spells CASSPGQGDKNIQYF. The CDR3 DNA sequence: TGTGCCAGCAGCCCGGGACAGGGGGACAAAAACATTCAGTACTTC.

In DNA form, the CDR3 reads TGCAGCGTTGCCCATTCCCAAGAGACCCAGTACTTC. It is translated as CSVAHSQETQYF. V gene TRBV29-1 combines with J gene TRBJ2-5; D ambiguous. Germline V gene lookup returns CDR1 SQVTM and CDR2 ANQGSEA. V lost 4 bases to trimming and J lost 1 base, with 7 bases between them. This CDR3 is 12 amino acids long.

The CDR3 DNA sequence: TGTGCCATCAGTGACCCGGGACAGGGGGACTATGGCTACACCTTC. It is translated as CAISDPGQGDYGYTF. The chain links TRBV10-3 to TRBJ1-2; 11 positions match TRBD1. CDR3 length: 15 amino acids. J lost 3 bases, V lost 3 bases, and 3 bases had no gene match. Germline V gene lookup returns CDR1 ENHRY and CDR2 SYGVKD.

This clonotype turned up a few times. This rearrangement joins TRBV11-3 to TRBJ2-7; the D is unclear. Trimming left V 1 base short and J 2 bases short, with 9 bases between. The CDR3 is 14 amino acids. Germline-derived CDR1 and CDR2 are SGHNT and YENEEA. CDR3 bases: TGTGCCAGCAGCTTAGGTGTGAATACCTACGAGCAGTACTTC. Its protein is CASSLGVNTYEQYF.

This clonotype was seen only a few times. The chain employs TRBV4-3 and TRBJ2-7; the D gene is possibly TRBD2 (6 bases). This CDR3 has 16 amino acids. CDR1 LGHNA and CDR2 YSLEER come from the germline V gene. V was clipped by 2 bases and J by 2 bases, with 16 bases between them. CDR3 nucleotides: TGCGCCAGCAGCCAATATCGAGGGACTGGAACCTACGAGCAGTACTTC. Translated, it gives CASSQYRGTGTYEQYF.